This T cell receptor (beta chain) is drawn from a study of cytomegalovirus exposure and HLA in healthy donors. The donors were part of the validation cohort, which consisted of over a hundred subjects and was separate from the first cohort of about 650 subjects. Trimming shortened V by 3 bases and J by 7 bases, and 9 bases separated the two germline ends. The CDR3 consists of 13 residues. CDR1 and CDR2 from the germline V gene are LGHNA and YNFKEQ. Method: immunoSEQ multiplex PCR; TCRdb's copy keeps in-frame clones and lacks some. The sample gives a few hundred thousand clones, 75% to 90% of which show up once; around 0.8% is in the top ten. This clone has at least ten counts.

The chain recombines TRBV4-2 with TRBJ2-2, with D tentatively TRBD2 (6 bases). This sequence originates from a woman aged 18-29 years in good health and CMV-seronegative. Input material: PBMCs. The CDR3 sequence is CASSQTGVGELFF. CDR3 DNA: TGTGCCAGCAGCCAGACGGGGGTCGGGGAGCTGTTTTTT.